This is a list of T cell receptor beta chains from one sample in a study of T cells in Graves' hyperthyroidism and ophthalmopathy. In TCRdb, the multiplex PCR reads were re-called with MiXCR into one record per CDR3 protein. The sample carries approximately 590,000 distinct CDR3 sequences, more than 15% recorded once. Sequencing input: blood. These receptor sequences come from a woman in her 30s with Graves' hyperthyroidism. The CDR3 runs from the conserved cysteine through the conserved F or W. The D gene is left open where the match is weak. Clone size is stated in some rows and not others, as once, few, many or a class when expanded.

v_call: TRBV20-1; d_call: TRBD1; cdr3_length: 14; clone_size: .; j_call: TRBJ1-2; cdr3_aa: CSANPGQGSRGYTF; cdr3_nt: TGCAGTGCTAACCCCGGACAGGGAAGTCGTGGCTACACCTTC
v_call: TRBV5-5; d_call: TRBD1; cdr3_length: 13; clone_size: many; j_call: TRBJ2-7; cdr3_aa: CASSSRQGYEQYF; cdr3_nt: TGTGCCAGCAGCTCGAGACAGGGATACGAGCAGTACTTC
v_call: TRBV29-1; d_call: .; cdr3_length: 10; clone_size: few; j_call: TRBJ1-3; cdr3_aa: CSVGGQFQDF; cdr3_nt: TGCAGCGTTGGGGGGCAATTTCAGGATTTT
v_call: TRBV7-2; d_call: TRBD2; cdr3_length: 15; clone_size: many; j_call: TRBJ2-1; cdr3_aa: CASSLVAGEYNEQFF; cdr3_nt: TGTGCCAGCAGCTTAGTAGCGGGGGAATACAATGAGCAGTTCTTC
v_call: TRBV5-1; d_call: TRBD2; cdr3_length: 16; clone_size: .; j_call: TRBJ2-3; cdr3_aa: CASSSEGAGGPDTQYF; cdr3_nt: TGCGCCAGCAGCTCAGAGGGAGCGGGAGGGCCAGATACGCAGTATTTT
v_call: TRBV7-2; d_call: .; cdr3_length: 13; clone_size: .; j_call: TRBJ1-6; cdr3_aa: CASSLAIDSLLHF; cdr3_nt: TGTGCCAGCAGCTTAGCGATCGATTCACTCCTCCACTTT
v_call: TRBV20-1; d_call: .; cdr3_length: 13; clone_size: many; j_call: TRBJ2-7; cdr3_aa: CSAEKGVSYEQYF; cdr3_nt: TGCAGTGCCGAGAAGGGGGTTTCCTACGAGCAGTACTTC
v_call: TRBV27; d_call: .; cdr3_length: 18; clone_size: .; j_call: TRBJ2-7; cdr3_aa: CASSFRGVADSSSYEQYF; cdr3_nt: TGTGCCAGCAGTTTTCGGGGGGTCGCGGACAGCTCTTCCTACGAGCAGTACTTC
v_call: TRBV10-3; d_call: .; cdr3_length: 14; clone_size: many; j_call: TRBJ1-1; cdr3_aa: CAISDSGGDTEAFF; cdr3_nt: TGTGCCATCAGTGATTCCGGGGGCGACACTGAAGCTTTCTTT
v_call: TRBV24-1; d_call: .; cdr3_length: 14; clone_size: .; j_call: TRBJ1-5; cdr3_aa: CATSDTGINQPQHF; cdr3_nt: TGTGCCACCAGTGATACAGGGATCAATCAGCCCCAGCATTTT
v_call: TRBV19; d_call: TRBD1; cdr3_length: 14; clone_size: .; j_call: TRBJ2-7; cdr3_aa: CASSTLQGAHEQYF; cdr3_nt: TGTGCCAGTAGTACGTTGCAGGGGGCCCACGAGCAGTACTTC
v_call: TRBV29-1; d_call: .; cdr3_length: 11; clone_size: few; j_call: TRBJ1-2; cdr3_aa: CSASSTYGYTF; cdr3_nt: TGCAGCGCCAGTTCGACGTATGGCTACACCTTC
v_call: TRBV25-1; d_call: .; cdr3_length: 18; clone_size: .; j_call: TRBJ1-5; cdr3_aa: CASSEDNQGPGVNQPQHF; cdr3_nt: TGTGCCAGCAGTGAGGACAACCAGGGCCCGGGGGTCAATCAGCCCCAGCATTTT